The source of this T cell receptor beta chain is a study of blood T cell repertoires in COVID-19. The wider study: Samples of COVID-19 (acute and convalescent) were obtained from the United States, Italy and Spain. PBMCs, B-cell-depleted T cells, or T cells were the source of the cDNA or gDNA that made up the material.

The V end was cut by 3 bases, the J end by 0 bases, with 12 bases between. The CDR3 consists of 15 residues. Per germline, CDR1 GTSNPN and CDR2 SVGIG (reference sequence). The authors' processing: Estimates of nucleated cell counts were drawn from the amplification of reference gene primers. Libraries were prepared by immunoSEQ multiplex PCR; TCRdb keeps only in-frame clonotypes and omits some of them. V and J calls and clone size are as listed in that table; D and trimming were resolved from the DNA. The sample contains about 120,000 clones, roughly 89% of which appear only once. The chain links TRBV30 to TRBJ1-3; D might be TRBD1 (6 bases). The sequence derives from a middle-aged man with acute or convalescent COVID-19. Sequenced: peripheral blood. CDR3 amino acids: CAWSETGRSGNTIYF. For the CDR3, the DNA is TGTGCCTGGAGCGAGACAGGCCGCTCTGGAAACACCATATATTTT.